Described below is a single T cell receptor (beta chain) sequence and its context. Its specificity is not known. The data were taken from a study of cytomegalovirus exposure and HLA in healthy donors. About the study: The use of the same platform for the 100 to 150 validation repertoires and the roughly 630 first-cohort repertoires was reported by a later analysis. General study results and limits: The study recorded some 160 TCR beta chains that were cytomegalovirus-associated. Specific recognition of CMV antigens was confirmed in vitro for a few chains (all CMV-associated).

The V end was cut by 1 base, the J end by 5 bases, with 5 bases between. The CDR3 covers 13 residues. Germline CDR1 reads MGHRA; CDR2 reads YSYEKL. Libraries were prepared by immunoSEQ multiplex PCR; TCRdb keeps only in-frame clonotypes and omits some of them. The sample has over 200,000 clones, around 91% seen once. The chain uses TRBV4-1 and TRBJ1-4; D unclear. This clonotype originated in a young woman in good health and CMV-seronegative. The sample taken for sequencing was PBMCs. This CDR3 reads CASSQVANEKLFF. The CDR3 DNA reads TGCGCCAGCAGCCAAGTGGCAAATGAAAAACTGTTTTTT.